The 15 T cell receptor beta chains below come from one sample, sequenced in a study of blood T cell repertoires in COVID-19. TCRdb's table, derived via immunoSEQ multiplex PCR, lists solely in-frame clones and lacks some. The sample has fewer than 150,000 clones, approximately 85% seen once. The sample comprised peripheral blood. The receptors originated from a human donor in a cohort sampled during active COVID-19.

The V gene is TRBV6-5, the J gene TRBJ1-1; TRBD1 matches 12 bases. Germline values: CDR1 MNHEY, CDR2 SVGAGI. The CDR3 totals 16 residues. V shed 1 base and J 5 bases; nucleotides not matched to a gene: 5. The CDR3 reads CASSYWDRGRSTEAFF. Written as DNA, the CDR3 is TGTGCCAGCAGTTACTGGGACAGGGGGCGAAGTACTGAAGCTTTCTTT.

CDR3: CASSLAPSTYEQYV. Written as DNA, the CDR3 is TGCGCCAGCAGCTTAGCCCCTAGCACCTACGAGCAGTACGTC. The V call is TRBV23-1, the J call TRBJ2-7; tentatively, D is TRBD2 (5 bases). TRBV23-1 has ORF status, its function being uncertain. The CDR3 extends over 14 amino acids. Trimming took 6 bases from V and 2 from J, leaving 14 bases between them.

The rearrangement links TRBV4-3 to TRBJ2-4, with no clear D. V was pared by 0 bases and J by 1 base, with 13 bases between. The germline V gene has CDR1 LGHNA and CDR2 YSLEER. There are 17 residues in the CDR3. The CDR3 region is CASSQDPPTRAKNIQYF. Written as DNA, the CDR3 is TGCGCCAGCAGCCAAGATCCGCCGACGAGGGCCAAAAACATTCAGTACTTC.

This clone was found a few times. The J gene is TRBJ2-1, the V gene TRBV6-4, with 11 bases fitting TRBD2. Germline trimming cut 5 bases from V and 6 bases from J; bases unmatched to any gene: 6. In germline, CDR1 is MRHNA, CDR2 SNTAGT. CDR3 length: 15 residues. The CDR3 DNA follows: TGTGCCAGCAGTCATAGCGGGGGGGCCGTCAATGAGCAGTTCTTC. Protein: CASSHSGGAVNEQFF.

The chain is built from TRBV21-1 and TRBJ2-7; the D call in the table, TRBD2, was not verified against the DNA. TRBV21-1 is given as a pseudogene. This CDR3 is built from 16 residues. In nucleotides, the CDR3 is TGTGCCAGCAGCAAAGCGGGACTAGCCGTACCCTACGAGCAGTACGTC. Its protein is CASSKAGLAVPYEQYV.

V usage is TRBV2 and J usage is TRBJ2-5, with TRBD2 matching over 10 bases. This CDR3 region has 13 residues. Trimming removed 8 bases from V and 1 base from J; junction bases left unmatched: 1. In germline, CDR1 is SNHLY, CDR2 FYNNEI. In DNA form, the CDR3 reads TGTGCCAGCCTAGCGGGGGCCCAAGAGACCCAGTACTTC. It translates to CASLAGAQETQYF.

This sequence joins TRBV7-9 and TRBJ2-5; D perhaps matches TRBD2 (7 bases). Germline V gives CDR1 SEHNR, CDR2 FQNEAQ (reference sequence). The CDR3 runs 15 residues. The V gene lost 5 bases and the J gene lost 4 bases, with 17 bases spanning the gap. The CDR3 loop reads CASSGTAGAGETQYF. CDR3 coding DNA: TGTGCCAGCAGCGGGACCGCGGGGGCGGGAGAGACCCAGTACTTC.

The V and J genes are TRBV5-6 and TRBJ2-3; 9 bases map to TRBD1. The V gene's germline CDR1 is SGHDT and CDR2 YYEEEE. The CDR3 is 17 amino acids. V lost 6 bases, J lost 2 bases, and 13 bases stayed unmatched. The CDR3 DNA sequence: TGTGCCAGCAAAAGTTACGGTCGGACAGGGGACACAGATACGCAGTATTTT. Its translation: CASKSYGRTGDTDTQYF.

About this clone: A read error may produce the germline difference seen at one junction end. This sequence joins TRBV7-7 and TRBJ2-5; D is uncertain. Germline CDR1 and CDR2: SSHAT and FNYEAQ (reference sequence). The CDR3 consists of 13 residues. The CDR3: CASSFSPQETQYF. The CDR3 region has the DNA TGTGCTAGCAGCTTTAGTCCTCAAGAGACCCAGTACTTC.

The chain is built from TRBV4-3 and TRBJ2-3, with unresolved D. The CDR3 is made up of 13 amino acids. The ends were cut back, 1 base at V and 3 bases at J, with 5 bases in the middle. Per germline, CDR1 LGHNA and CDR2 YSLEER. This chain's CDR3 is CASSQALTDTQYF. The DNA for the CDR3 is TGCGCCAGCAGCCAAGCCCTAACAGATACGCAGTATTTT.

This clone was seen once. This chain connects TRBV18 to TRBJ1-2, with no clear D. Trimming removed 3 bases at V and 3 bases at J, with 8 bases between. The CDR3 is made up of 13 amino acids. CDR1 is KGHSH and CDR2 is LQKENI in the germline V gene. The CDR3 spells CASSPDRDYGYTF. As DNA, the CDR3 is TGTGCCAGCTCACCTGATCGGGACTATGGCTACACCTTC.

The chain combines TRBV6-5 with TRBJ2-7; 11 nucleotides match TRBD1. With 5 bases clipped from V and 7 bases from J, the junction kept 7 bases outside the gene matches. The CDR3 spans 14 residues. Germline CDR1 reads MNHEY; CDR2 reads SVGAGI. CDR3 sequence (DNA): TGTGCCAGCAGTCTACCGGGACAGGGGGTTGAGCAGTACTTC. This encodes CASSLPGQGVEQYF.

The rearrangement joins TRBV5-4 to TRBJ2-2, with TRBD2 matching 7 bases. The trim removed 4 bases at V and 6 bases at J, leaving 3 bases unmatched. Per germline, CDR1 SGHNT and CDR2 YYREEE (reference sequence). The CDR3 runs to 13 residues. In nucleotides, the CDR3 is TGTGCCAGCAGCGGCGGGAGTCCCGGGGAGCTGTTTTTT. Encoded protein: CASSGGSPGELFF.

The chain employs TRBV4-1 and TRBJ1-1; 7 positions agree with TRBD1. Trimming took 4 bases from V and 1 from J; bases not matched to a gene: 9. The CDR3 loop spans 16 amino acids. The V gene's germline CDR1 is MGHRA and CDR2 YSYEKL. This CDR3 reads CASSRRGGTENTEAFF. The CDR3 region has the DNA TGCGCCAGCAGCCGTCGCGGCGGGACAGAGAACACTGAAGCTTTCTTT.

V usage is TRBV5-1 and J usage is TRBJ2-2; a possible D gene is TRBD1 (6 bases). V was shortened by 4 bases and J by 4 bases, with 17 bases between the two germline ends. The CDR3 sequence is 16 residues long. Germline V lookup: CDR1 SGHRS, CDR2 YFSETQ. CDR3 sequence (DNA): TGCGCCAGCAGCCTCGGGACAAGGCCCCTCACCGGGGAGCTGTTTTTT. As protein: CASSLGTRPLTGELFF.